These 31 T cell receptor beta chains share one sample of origin, sequenced in a study of T cell repertoires in cytomegalovirus infection. These receptors have no identified antigens. One entry per CDR3 protein, called by TCRdb with MiXCR from the reads. In the table there are 300,000 to 400,000 distinct CDR3 sequences, 25% to 35% of which are singletons. Sequencing used cultured PBMCs, obtained from culture after CMV antigen stimulation. These receptors were taken from a human donor in good health (CMV status not recorded). Some clones in this sample may be carry-over from other donors' samples.

The chain carries TRBV12-3 or TRBV12-4 and TRBJ2-7; D uncertain. The CDR3 runs to 14 residues. V shed 5 bases and J shed 2 bases, with 13 bases lying between them. CDR3 in amino acids: CASSMTVQAYEQYF. CDR3 DNA sequence: TGTGCCAGCAGTATGACCGTTCAGGCCTACGAGCAGTACTTC.

This clonotype was seen more than once but under ten times. The V call is TRBV2, the J call TRBJ1-5; no reliable D call. Trimming pared 1 base from V and 1 base from J, leaving 14 bases between. Germline V CDR1 and CDR2: SNHLY, FYNNEI. The CDR3 length is 17 residues. CDR3 bases: TGTGCCAGCAGTGAAGGGTTAGGGTCGGGCAGCAATCAGCCCCAGCATTTT. Protein: CASSEGLGSGSNQPQHF.

The chain links TRBV7-2 to TRBJ1-2; D remains ambiguous. V shed 1 base and J shed 8 bases, with 11 bases lying between them. The CDR3 length is 13 residues. Germline CDR1 and CDR2: SGHTA and FQGNSA. CDR3 protein: CASSLEVGGGYTF. The CDR3 nucleotides are TGTGCCAGCAGCTTAGAAGTGGGAGGGGGCTACACCTTC.

About this clonotype: Germline is not matched at one junction end, which may reflect a read error. The chain combines TRBV7-7 with TRBJ2-1; D may be TRBD1 (6 bases). This CDR3 is built from 12 residues. Germline V gene sequence: CDR1 SSHAT, CDR2 FNYEAQ (reference sequence). The CDR3 is CASSLGDKKEFF. The CDR3 DNA is TGTGCTAGCAGCTTAGGGGACAAAAAAGAGTTCTTC.

This rearrangement joins TRBV6-6 to TRBJ1-2, with unresolved D. Germline V gives CDR1 MNHNY, CDR2 SVGAGI (reference sequence). CDR3 length: 17 amino acids. V lost 0 bases and J 5 bases, leaving 19 bases between the germline ends. CDR3 coding DNA: TGTGCCAGCAGTTACTCGATTCAGGATGGTGAAGCATATGGCTACACCTTC. Protein: CASSYSIQDGEAYGYTF.

This clonotype was seen at least ten times. The rearrangement joins TRBV6-1 to TRBJ1-3; perhaps TRBD1 as D (6 bases). CDR3 length: 15 residues. The ends were cut back, 5 bases at V and 0 bases at J, with 11 bases in the middle. Germline V lookup: CDR1 MNHNS, CDR2 SASEGT. CDR3 sequence (DNA): TGTGCCAGCAGTCGACAGGACCACTCTGGAAACACCATATATTTT. Translation gives CASSRQDHSGNTIYF.

The chain carries TRBV6-1 and TRBJ1-1; D remains unclear. The V gene lost 5 bases and the J gene lost 1 base, with 11 bases spanning the gap. This CDR3 comprises 14 residues. Germline V gene sequence: CDR1 MNHNS, CDR2 SASEGT. In DNA form, the CDR3 reads TGTGCCAGCAGTTTGATTAACACGAACACTGAAGCTTTCTTT. Amino acid sequence: CASSLINTNTEAFF.

This clonotype has just a few counts. The gene calls are TRBV9 and TRBJ2-7; D might be TRBD1 (5 bases). V dropped 4 bases and J dropped 3 bases, with 17 bases sitting between them. The CDR3 is made up of 15 amino acids. Germline V gene data show CDR1 as SGDLS and CDR2 as YYNGEE. The CDR3 DNA is TGTGCCAGCAGCCCCAGAGATCTGGGGCTCTACGAGCAGTACTTC. Residues: CASSPRDLGLYEQYF.

In nucleotides, the CDR3 is TGTGCCAGCAGCCCTACCGGTCATGAGCAGTTCTTC. Protein sequence: CASSPTGHEQFF. The chain carries TRBV4-2 and TRBJ2-1; D is unclear. The CDR3 loop spans 12 amino acids. The germline V gene encodes CDR1 LGHNA and CDR2 YNFKEQ. V was clipped by 4 bases and J by 8 bases, with 9 bases between them.

Comments on this clonotype: This may arise from a read error, as a much more abundant clone is one base away. The rearrangement links TRBV6-2 or TRBV6-3 to TRBJ2-2; D not certain. V was trimmed by 8 bases and J by 4 bases, leaving 8 bases between them. CDR1 and CDR2 (germline): MNHEY, SVGEGT. CDR3 length: 12 amino acids. In DNA form, the CDR3 reads TGTGCCAGCGGGAAGGGCACCGGGGAGCTGTTTTTT. Protein product: CASGKGTGELFF.

A few counts support this clonotype. V gene TRBV6-5 combines with J gene TRBJ1-5, with TRBD1 identical over 7 bases. Germline loops: CDR1 MNHEY, CDR2 SVGAGI. The J segment lost 5 bases and the V segment lost 7 bases, leaving 5 bases of the junction unmatched. This CDR3 is 13 amino acids long. The DNA of the CDR3 is TGTGCCAGCACAGGGGGGCTAGATCAGCCCCAGCATTTT. This codes for CASTGGLDQPQHF.

This sequence joins TRBV6-1 and TRBJ2-7, with 9 bases aligning to TRBD1. The V segment lost 1 base and the J segment 3 bases; nucleotides outside the gene matches: 1. The CDR3 sequence is 14 residues long. Per germline, CDR1 MNHNS and CDR2 SASEGT. The CDR3, as DNA: TGTGCCAGCAGTGAAGGACAGGGGGTCTACGAGCAGTACTTC. Translated, it gives CASSEGQGVYEQYF.

The sample holds many counts of this clonotype. This chain connects TRBV7-9 to TRBJ1-2, with TRBD1 matching 9 bases. J was trimmed by 7 bases and V by 4 bases; bases with no gene match: 1. The CDR3 length is 12 residues. Germline CDR1 is SEHNR and CDR2 is FQNEAQ (reference sequence). The CDR3 DNA sequence: TGTGCCAGCAGCTCGGACAGGGGTGGCTACACCTTC. Its protein is CASSSDRGGYTF.

This clonotype has a single count. The V and J genes are TRBV20-1 and TRBJ1-2; the match to TRBD1 covers 8 bases. J was trimmed by 2 bases and V by 0 bases; bases with no gene match: 26. The CDR3 length is 22 residues. Germline CDR1 and CDR2: DFQATT and SNEGSKA (reference sequence). The CDR3 sequence is CSARDNGGDRTITLGGNYGYTF. The DNA of the CDR3 is TGCAGTGCTAGAGATAATGGCGGGGACAGGACCATCACCTTGGGAGGAAACTATGGCTACACCTTC.

This clonotype has a handful of counts. The rearrangement links TRBV5-5 to TRBJ1-5, with D perhaps matching TRBD1 (5 bases). The V end was cut by 4 bases, the J end by 3 bases, with 20 bases between. The germline V gene encodes CDR1 SGHKS and CDR2 YYEKEE (reference sequence). The CDR3 loop spans 17 amino acids. The CDR3 coding sequence is TGTGCCAGCAGCACCACCGGGACCGGGTCTATCAATCAGCCCCAGCATTTT. Translating gives CASSTTGTGSINQPQHF.

The chain combines TRBV12-3 or TRBV12-4 with TRBJ2-5; tentative D call: TRBD2 (5 bases). The CDR3 is 13 residues long. Trimming cost V 7 bases and J 2 bases, with 11 bases left between them. The CDR3: CASMHGGQETQYF. Here the CDR3 DNA reads TGTGCCAGCATGCACGGAGGTCAAGAGACCCAGTACTTC.

This clonotype was counted only a few times. This chain links TRBV7-9 with TRBJ1-1; tentative D call: TRBD1 (5 bases). Germline CDR1 is SEHNR and CDR2 is FQNEAQ (reference sequence). This CDR3 region has 17 residues. The germline V and J ends were trimmed by 2 bases and 2 bases, with 18 bases remaining between them. The CDR3 DNA sequence: TGTGCCAGCAGCTTAAGGATTGAGGGGTTGGGAAACACTGAAGCTTTCTTT. It yields the protein CASSLRIEGLGNTEAFF.

The genes are TRBV12-3 or TRBV12-4 and TRBJ1-1; D uncertain. The length of the CDR3 is 12 residues. V was trimmed by 6 bases and J by 0 bases, leaving 5 bases between them. In DNA form, the CDR3 reads TGTGCCAGCAGCGTGGTGAACACTGAAGCTTTCTTT. It specifies CASSVVNTEAFF.

This clonotype was counted ten times or more. This chain's CDR3 is CSAPRRQIAQFYGYTF. Written as DNA, the CDR3 is TGCAGTGCCCCCCGGCGGCAGATTGCTCAATTCTATGGCTACACCTTC. V usage is TRBV20-1 and J usage is TRBJ1-2; D unresolved. The CDR3 runs to 16 residues. Trimming pared 6 bases from V and 4 bases from J, leaving 24 bases between. The V gene's germline CDR1 is DFQATT and CDR2 SNEGSKA (reference sequence).

This chain connects TRBV7-9 to TRBJ1-1, with D possibly being TRBD1 (6 bases). CDR3 length equals 14 residues. CDR1 and CDR2 (germline): SEHNR, FQNEAQ (reference sequence). Deletions cut 4 bases from V and 1 base from J, with 10 bases between. The CDR3 loop is CASSSEGQNTEAFF. The CDR3 DNA follows: TGTGCCAGCAGCTCAGAGGGACAGAACACTGAAGCTTTCTTT.

The chain is built from TRBV6-6 and TRBJ1-3; D is ambiguous. CDR3 length: 15 amino acids. V was clipped by 4 bases and J by 3 bases, with 13 bases between them. Germline V gene sequence: CDR1 MNHNY, CDR2 SVGAGI (reference sequence). The CDR3 loop is CASSSKGVGGNTIYF. CDR3 coding DNA: TGTGCCAGCAGTTCGAAGGGTGTCGGTGGAAACACCATATATTTT.

The rearrangement uses TRBV12-3 or TRBV12-4 and TRBJ2-3; the D is unclear. V was trimmed by 6 bases and J by 0 bases, leaving 7 bases between them. The CDR3 is 13 residues long. The CDR3 region is CASRVASTDTQYF. CDR3 nucleotides: TGTGCCAGCAGAGTTGCTAGCACAGATACGCAGTATTTT.

This chain uses TRBV24-1 with TRBJ1-1; D is ambiguous. The CDR3 loop spans 18 amino acids. CDR1 KGHDR and CDR2 SFDVKD come from the germline V gene. V shed 0 bases and J shed 1 base, with 17 bases lying between them. The CDR3 reads CATSDLSDVRGENTEAFF. In DNA form, the CDR3 reads TGTGCCACCAGTGATTTGTCCGATGTCCGGGGAGAGAACACTGAAGCTTTCTTT.

This clonotype was observed a handful of times. The chain recombines TRBV5-4 with TRBJ2-1, with D perhaps TRBD2 (7 bases). The germline gives CDR1 SGHNT, CDR2 YYREEE (reference sequence). Between the trimmed V and J ends, which lost 4 bases and 0 bases, there was a span of 14 bases. The CDR3 has 16 residues. This chain's CDR3 is CASSAKGGSSYNEQFF. The CDR3 coding sequence is TGTGCCAGCAGCGCCAAGGGGGGGAGCTCCTACAATGAGCAGTTCTTC.

This clonotype was seen a handful of times. The chain employs TRBV4-1 and TRBJ1-1; D possibly corresponds to TRBD1 (5 bases). V gave up 7 bases and J gave up 0 bases, with 18 bases separating them. In germline, CDR1 is MGHRA, CDR2 YSYEKL. This CDR3 has 16 residues. CDR3 residues: CASTREGGAMNTEAFF. CDR3 bases: TGCGCCAGCACCAGGGAAGGTGGGGCAATGAACACTGAAGCTTTCTTT.

CDR3 sequence reads: CASSIGTKNTEAFF. In DNA form, the CDR3 reads TGTGCCAGTAGTATTGGGACAAAGAACACTGAAGCTTTCTTT. The V and J genes are TRBV19 and TRBJ1-1, with TRBD1 as a possible D gene (6 bases). Trimming shortened V by 3 bases and J by 1 base, and 9 bases separated the two germline ends. The CDR3 loop spans 14 amino acids. Germline CDR1 LNHDA, CDR2 SQIVND (reference sequence).

This clonotype turned up a few times. J is TRBJ2-1 and V is TRBV24-1, with D perhaps TRBD1 (6 bases). Trimming took 4 bases from V and 3 from J, leaving 15 bases between them. This CDR3 contains 16 residues. Germline CDR1 KGHDR, CDR2 SFDVKD. The CDR3 reads CATSDPKGVYYNEQFF. The CDR3 nucleotides are TGTGCCACCAGTGACCCGAAGGGGGTCTACTACAATGAGCAGTTCTTC.

This clonotype has at least ten counts. V is TRBV7-2 and J is TRBJ2-5; 7 bases are a match to TRBD1. The CDR3 totals 14 residues. After removal of 4 bases from V and 0 bases from J, the junction contained 2 bases not matched to a gene. Per the germline V gene, CDR1 is SGHTA and CDR2 is FQGNSA. CDR3 in amino acids: CASSSTGDQETQYF. The CDR3 DNA sequence: TGTGCCAGCAGCTCCACAGGGGACCAAGAGACCCAGTACTTC.

This clonotype was seen many times. For the CDR3, the DNA is TGTGCCAGCAGCGTGGGACAGGGGAACACTGAAGCTTTCTTT. This sequence encodes CASSVGQGNTEAFF. The genes are TRBV7-2 and TRBJ1-1; 9 nucleotides match TRBD1. The CDR3 is made up of 14 amino acids. CDR1 and CDR2 from the germline V gene are SGHTA and FQGNSA. The ends lost 5 bases at V and 1 base at J; junction bases unmatched: 2.

This chain uses TRBV7-2 with TRBJ1-1; no firm D call. CDR3 length: 12 residues. Germline V gene lookup returns CDR1 SGHTA and CDR2 FQGNSA. Trimming removed 5 bases from V and 8 bases from J, with 12 bases in between. DNA of the CDR3: TGTGCCAGCAGCGCCCCTATAGGGGAAGCTTTCTTT. It specifies CASSAPIGEAFF. Looking up the rest from reference TRBV7-2 and TRBJ1-1 gives the full variable domain: GAGVSQSPSNKVTEKGKDVELRCDPISGHTALYWYRQSLGQGLEFLIYFQGNSAPDKSGLPSDRFSAERTGGSVSTLTIQRTQQEDSAVYLCASSAPIGEAFFGQGTRLTVV.

The V gene is TRBV20-1, the J gene TRBJ1-1; 8 bases map to TRBD1. V lost 6 bases and J lost 2; bases outside the gene matches: 5. The CDR3 sequence is 13 residues long. The V gene's germline CDR1 is DFQATT and CDR2 SNEGSKA (reference sequence). CDR3 sequence reads: CSAGGQENTEAFF. Written as DNA, the CDR3 is TGCAGTGCAGGGGGACAGGAAAACACTGAAGCTTTCTTT.